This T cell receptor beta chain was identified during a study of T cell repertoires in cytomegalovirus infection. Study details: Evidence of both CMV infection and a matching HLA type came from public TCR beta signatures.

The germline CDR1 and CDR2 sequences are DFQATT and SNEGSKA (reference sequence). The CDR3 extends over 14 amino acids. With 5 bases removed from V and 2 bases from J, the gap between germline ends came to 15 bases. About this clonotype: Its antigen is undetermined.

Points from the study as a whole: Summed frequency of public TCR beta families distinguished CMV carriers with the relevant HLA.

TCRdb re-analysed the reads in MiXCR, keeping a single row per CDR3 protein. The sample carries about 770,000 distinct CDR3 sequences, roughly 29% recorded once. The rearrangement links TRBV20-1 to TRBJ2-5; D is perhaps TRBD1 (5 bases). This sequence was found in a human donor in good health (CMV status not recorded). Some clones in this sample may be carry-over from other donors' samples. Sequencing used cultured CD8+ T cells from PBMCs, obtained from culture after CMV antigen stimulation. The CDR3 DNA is TGCAGTGCTCCGCTAGTAGGGGTACAAGAGACCCAGTACTTC. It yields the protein CSAPLVGVQETQYF.